Listed here is a single T cell receptor (beta chain). The assay was immunoSEQ multiplex PCR, and TCRdb's table has in-frame clones only and misses some. The sample lists about 250,000 clones, 80% to 90% occurring once. This entry comes from a study of blood T cell repertoires in COVID-19. Germline values: CDR1 GTSNPN, CDR2 SVGIG (reference sequence). V lost 4 bases and J 3 bases, leaving 13 bases between the germline ends. The CDR3 runs 14 residues. Sequenced: PBMCs or T cells enriched from blood (not recorded which). This rearrangement joins TRBV30 to TRBJ1-5, with D maybe TRBD1 (6 bases). The sequence came from a man aged 40-55 years who had recovered from COVID-19. The chain's CDR3 is CAWTYGGPNQPQHF. In DNA, the CDR3 is TGTGCCTGGACCTACGGGGGGCCCAATCAGCCCCAGCATTTT.